This T cell receptor beta chain was captured by sequencing in a study of patients and donors after allogeneic stem cell transplantation. Each CDR3 protein is one row after TCRdb ran MiXCR on the RT-PCR reads. This sample carries over 150,000 distinct CDR3 sequences, over 25% of them seen once, and the ten largest clones take around 3%. Germline CDR1 SGDLS, CDR2 YYNGEE. This CDR3 is built from 12 residues. V gave up 0 bases and J gave up 6 bases, with 6 bases separating them. In its sample, this clonotype was seen a few times. This clonotype was obtained from a human donor who was either an allogeneic HSCT recipient or a stem cell or donor lymphocyte infusion donor (not recorded which). It is not recorded whose cells these are; they may come from a transplant donor. The chain couples TRBV9 to TRBJ1-2; D ambiguous. The sequencing sample was made of blood, either unsorted or a sorted T cell fraction (not recorded which). The CDR3 DNA reads as TGTGCCAGCAGCGTAGGGTCAAATGGCTACACCTTC. Translated, it gives CASSVGSNGYTF.